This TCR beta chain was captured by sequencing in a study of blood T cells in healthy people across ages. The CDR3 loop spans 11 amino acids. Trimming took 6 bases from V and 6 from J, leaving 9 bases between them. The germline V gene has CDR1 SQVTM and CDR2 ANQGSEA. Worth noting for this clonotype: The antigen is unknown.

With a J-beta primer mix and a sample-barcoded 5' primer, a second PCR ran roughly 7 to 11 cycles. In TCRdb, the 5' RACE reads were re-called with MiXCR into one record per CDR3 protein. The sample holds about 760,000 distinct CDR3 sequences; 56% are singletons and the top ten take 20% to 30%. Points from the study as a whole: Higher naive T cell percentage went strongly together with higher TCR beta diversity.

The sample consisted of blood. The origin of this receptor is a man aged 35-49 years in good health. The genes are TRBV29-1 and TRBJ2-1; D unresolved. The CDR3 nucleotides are TGCAGCGTCCACAACCCCAATGAGCAGTTCTTC. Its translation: CSVHNPNEQFF.